These 24 T cell receptor beta chains were all obtained from the same sample, sequenced in a study of control samples from healthy donors and cancer patients. Data came from immunoSEQ multiplex PCR; TCRdb stores just in-frame clones and leaves some out. In the table there are 150,000 to 200,000 clones, 90% to 95% of which are singletons. What was sequenced was blood. Receptors were obtained from a man aged 25-45 years in good health.

The gene calls are TRBV7-8 and TRBJ1-1, with D unresolved. CDR1 and CDR2 (germline): SGHVS, FQNEAQ. CDR3 size: 15 residues. The V end was cut by 4 bases, the J end by 0 bases, with 12 bases between. CDR3 nucleotide sequence: TGTGCCAGCAGCTCCGGCCTGACGGTGAACACTGAAGCTTTCTTT. Translating it yields CASSSGLTVNTEAFF.

The chain combines TRBV7-8 with TRBJ2-1, with 14 bases that match TRBD2. V gave up 4 bases and J gave up 6 bases; unmatched junction bases: 5. Germline V gene lookup returns CDR1 SGHVS and CDR2 FQNEAQ. The CDR3 sequence is 16 residues long. Here the CDR3 reads CASSSAGTSGSNEQFF. The CDR3 DNA follows: TGTGCCAGCAGCTCCGCCGGGACTAGCGGGAGCAATGAGCAGTTCTTC.

V is TRBV2 and J is TRBJ2-5; D is uncertain. The CDR3 runs 14 residues. Germline loops: CDR1 SNHLY, CDR2 FYNNEI. V was trimmed by 11 bases and J by 2 bases, leaving 18 bases between them. CDR3 protein: CALKGGRQQETQYF. CDR3 nucleotide sequence: TGTGCCCTCAAGGGCGGCAGGCAGCAAGAGACCCAGTACTTC.

In this sample, this clone turned up once. The CDR3 DNA reads as TGTGCCAGCAGTTACCGCGACGGGAAACTGTTTTTT. Its protein product is CASSYRDGKLFF. V and J are TRBV6-5 and TRBJ1-4; D not certain. The CDR3 spans 12 residues. The V end was cut by 2 bases, the J end by 11 bases, with 9 bases between. Germline V lookup: CDR1 MNHEY, CDR2 SVGAGI.

This chain joins TRBV28 and TRBJ2-7, with TRBD1 identical over 8 bases. The CDR3 is made up of 16 amino acids. The J segment lost 0 bases and the V segment lost 4 bases, leaving 8 bases of the junction unmatched. CDR1 and CDR2 from the germline V gene are MDHEN and SYDVKM. CDR3: CASSSTTGGPSYEQYF. In DNA form, the CDR3 reads TGTGCCAGCAGTTCTACTACAGGGGGTCCCTCCTACGAGCAGTACTTC. Full variable domain (missing parts from reference TRBV28 and TRBJ2-7): DVKVTQSSRYLVKRTGEKVFLECVQDMDHENMFWYRQDPGLGLRLIYFSYDVKMKEKGDIPEGYSVSREKKERFSLILESASTNQTSMYLCASSSTTGGPSYEQYFGPGTRLTVT.

This clone has just one count. V and J are TRBV6-4 and TRBJ2-3; D is possibly TRBD1 or TRBD2 (6 bases each). In germline, CDR1 is MRHNA, CDR2 SNTAGT. Trimming pared 6 bases from V and 6 bases from J, leaving 10 bases between. CDR3 length: 12 amino acids. CDR3: CASREGGDTQYF. As DNA, the CDR3 is TGTGCCAGCAGGGAAGGGGGGGATACGCAGTATTTT.

V and J are TRBV9 and TRBJ2-5; D may match TRBD1 or TRBD2 (5 bases each). The CDR3 covers 16 residues. CDR1 SGDLS and CDR2 YYNGEE come from the germline V gene. V lost 0 bases, J lost 2 bases, and 14 bases lay in between. CDR3 amino acids: CASSVEGTTGQETQYF. The CDR3 DNA follows: TGTGCCAGCAGCGTAGAGGGGACCACGGGGCAAGAGACCCAGTACTTC.

The CDR3 coding sequence is TGCGCCAGCACAGGGGGTTTATTCTACGAGCAGTACTTC. Protein product: CASTGGLFYEQYF. This rearrangement joins TRBV5-1 to TRBJ2-7, with 7 bases identical to TRBD1. The CDR3 is made up of 13 amino acids. The ends lost 6 bases at V and 3 bases at J; junction bases unmatched: 6. Germline V CDR1 and CDR2: SGHRS, YFSETQ.

The V gene is TRBV5-6, the J gene TRBJ1-6; 7 bases match TRBD1. This CDR3 has 15 residues. V dropped 2 bases and J dropped 5; count of bases not matched to a gene: 4. CDR1 and CDR2 (germline): SGHDT, YYEEEE. The CDR3 sequence is CASSFTDRDNSPLHF. The CDR3 nucleotides read TGTGCCAGCAGCTTTACCGACAGGGATAATTCACCCCTCCACTTT.

This chain uses TRBV9 with TRBJ2-2, with 8 nucleotides matching TRBD2. Germline trimming cut 2 bases from V and 2 bases from J; bases unmatched to any gene: 5. This CDR3 spans 16 amino acids. Germline CDR1 SGDLS, CDR2 YYNGEE. DNA for the CDR3: TGTGCCAGCAGCGTCAGCACTAGCGGAAACACCGGGGAGCTGTTTTTT. This encodes CASSVSTSGNTGELFF. Supplemented by reference TRBV9 and TRBJ2-2, the full variable domain reads DSGVTQTPKHLITATGQRVTLRCSPRSGDLSVYWYQQSLDQGLQFLIQYYNGEERAKGNILERFSAQQFPDLHSELNLSSLELGDSALYFCASSVSTSGNTGELFFGEGSRLTVL.

V usage is TRBV19 and J usage is TRBJ1-5, with 8 nucleotides matching TRBD1. This CDR3 region has 14 residues. Germline assignment: CDR1 LNHDA and CDR2 SQIVND (reference sequence). With 7 bases clipped from V and 4 bases from J, the junction kept 6 bases outside the gene matches. The CDR3 DNA reads as TGTGCCAGTAAAAACAGGGGGAAAAATCAGCCCCAGCATTTT. This codes for CASKNRGKNQPQHF.

The chain carries TRBV6-1 and TRBJ1-2, with a weak D call TRBD1 (6 bases). V was pared by 2 bases and J by 4 bases, with 20 bases between. The CDR3 covers 17 residues. Germline CDR1 reads MNHNS; CDR2 reads SASEGT. DNA of the CDR3: TGTGCCAGCAGTGAATACCGAGAACAGGGAGTGAGCTATGGCTACACCTTC. Translated, it gives CASSEYREQGVSYGYTF.

This CDR3 reads CASDLTNTGTVSYEQYF. The CDR3, as DNA: TGTGCTAGTGACCTCACGAATACCGGGACAGTCTCCTACGAGCAGTACTTC. The V gene is TRBV12-5, the J gene TRBJ2-7, with 7 bases aligning to TRBD1. V shed 7 bases and J 0 bases; nucleotides not matched to a gene: 15. The CDR3 covers 17 residues. Germline V gene lookup returns CDR1 LGHNT and CDR2 FRNRAP.

The chain combines TRBV6-5 with TRBJ1-2, with D tentatively TRBD1 (5 bases). V was clipped by 6 bases and J by 5 bases, with 13 bases between them. The CDR3 is 13 amino acids. Per the germline V gene, CDR1 is MNHEY and CDR2 is SVGAGI. The chain's CDR3 is CASSAAREYGYTF. CDR3 bases: TGTGCCAGCAGCGCCGCCAGGGAGTATGGCTACACCTTC.

The chain couples TRBV30 to TRBJ2-7; 9 nucleotides agree with TRBD2. Germline loops: CDR1 GTSNPN, CDR2 SVGIG (reference sequence). This CDR3 is 14 amino acids long. Trimming cost V 5 bases and J 0 bases; bases outside gene matches: 5. The CDR3 region is CAWGAGGGSYEQYF. The CDR3 nucleotides read TGTGCCTGGGGGGCGGGGGGGGGCTCCTACGAGCAGTACTTC. The full variable domain, its missing parts supplied by reference TRBV30 and TRBJ2-7, is SQTIHQWPATLVQPVGSPLSLECTVEGTSNPNLYWYRQAAGRGLQLLFYSVGIGQISSEVPQNLSASRPQDRQFILSSKKLLLSDSGFYLCAWGAGGGSYEQYFGPGTRLTVT.

This clone has only one observation. V and J are TRBV27 and TRBJ1-4; 10 bases map to TRBD1. Looked up from germline, CDR1 is MNHEY and CDR2 is SMNVEV (reference sequence). CDR3 size: 14 residues. V lost 6 bases, J lost 8 bases, and 6 bases stayed unmatched. This CDR3 is CASRPRTGGEKLFF. CDR3 bases: TGTGCCAGCAGGCCTAGGACAGGGGGAGAAAAACTGTTTTTT.

The chain has TRBV5-4 and TRBJ1-1, with unresolved D. V shed 5 bases and J shed 1 base, with 9 bases lying between them. This CDR3 region has 13 residues. Germline V lookup: CDR1 SGHNT, CDR2 YYREEE (reference sequence). DNA of the CDR3: TGTGCCAGCAGTTTTCAGGAGAACACTGAAGCTTTCTTT. Translating gives CASSFQENTEAFF.

The CDR3 sequence is CASRYRGTNTGELFF. The CDR3 DNA reads TGTGCCAGCAGGTACAGGGGGACGAACACCGGGGAGCTGTTTTTT. V is TRBV7-2 and J is TRBJ2-2, with 8 positions matching TRBD1. CDR1 is SGHTA and CDR2 is FQGNSA in the germline V gene. This CDR3 spans 15 amino acids. V gave up 6 bases and J gave up 0 bases; unmatched junction bases: 3.

The rearrangement links TRBV2 to TRBJ1-4, with D possibly TRBD1 on 5 matching bases. CDR3 length equals 13 residues. V lost 5 bases to trimming and J lost 7 bases, with 11 bases between them. Germline CDR1 is SNHLY and CDR2 is FYNNEI. The CDR3 sequence is CASSNQGLEKLFF. CDR3 nucleotides: TGTGCCAGCAGTAACCAGGGACTTGAAAAACTGTTTTTT. Drawing the rest from reference TRBV2 and TRBJ1-4, the complete variable domain is EPEVTQTPSHQVTQMGQEVILRCVPISNHLYFYWYRQILGQKVEFLVSFYNNEISEKSEIFDDQFSVERPDGSNFTLKIRSTKLEDSAMYFCASSNQGLEKLFFGSGTQLSVL.

This chain connects TRBV7-9 to TRBJ1-1; a weak D match, TRBD1 (5 bases). V lost 2 bases, J lost 3 bases, and 10 bases lay in between. Germline assignment: CDR1 SEHNR and CDR2 FQNEAQ (reference sequence). The CDR3 extends over 14 amino acids. This CDR3 is CASSLMSGDTEAFF. The CDR3 nucleotides read TGTGCCAGCAGCTTAATGTCGGGGGACACTGAAGCTTTCTTT.

This chain links TRBV9 with TRBJ2-7; the D gene is possibly TRBD2 (5 bases). Trimming pared 4 bases from V and 6 bases from J, leaving 11 bases between. Germline-derived CDR1 and CDR2 are SGDLS and YYNGEE. This CDR3 has 12 residues. The CDR3 sequence is CASSHTGSEQYF. In DNA, the CDR3 is TGTGCCAGCAGCCATACGGGAAGCGAGCAGTACTTC.

In this sample, this clone turned up a few times. This sequence joins TRBV5-4 and TRBJ2-7, with D uncertain. Trimming left V 4 bases short and J 0 bases short, with 5 bases between. CDR3 size: 12 residues. Germline CDR1 is SGHNT and CDR2 is YYREEE (reference sequence). CDR3 residues: CASSASSYEQYF. CDR3 bases: TGTGCCAGCAGCGCCAGCTCCTACGAGCAGTACTTC.

This clone was counted only a few times. The rearrangement joins TRBV6-4 to TRBJ2-2, with D possibly TRBD2 on 5 matching bases. V was trimmed by 4 bases and J by 1 base, leaving 7 bases between them. Germline values: CDR1 MRHNA, CDR2 SNTAGT. The CDR3 length is 14 residues. DNA of the CDR3: TGTGCCAGCAGTGCCGGGGAGAACACCGGGGAGCTGTTTTTT. It translates to CASSAGENTGELFF.

The J gene is TRBJ1-1, the V gene TRBV5-1; D is uncertain. Germline V lookup: CDR1 SGHRS, CDR2 YFSETQ. Trimming shortened V by 2 bases and J by 1 base, and 12 bases separated the two germline ends. CDR3 length: 15 residues. The CDR3 coding sequence is TGCGCCAGCAGCTTTACAGTCATCGGGAACACTGAAGCTTTCTTT. It codes for CASSFTVIGNTEAFF. The entire variable domain, with the rest obtained from reference TRBV5-1 and TRBJ1-1, is as follows: KAGVTQTPRYLIKTRGQQVTLSCSPISGHRSVSWYQQTPGQGLQFLFEYFSETQRNKGNFPGRFSGRQFSNSRSEMNVSTLELGDSALYLCASSFTVIGNTEAFFGQGTRLTVV.